The rows below give T cell receptor beta chains drawn from one sample of a study of blood T cell repertoires in COVID-19. Repertoires were generated with immunoSEQ multiplex PCR, while TCRdb's copy carries only in-frame clones and drops some. This table has 80,000 to 95,000 clones, about 86% appearing once. Sequences were obtained from peripheral blood. The receptor source for this set is a woman of 80 years or more in a cohort sampled during active or convalescent COVID-19. Each CDR3 is given with its conserved first and last residue. Fields, in order: D gene, J gene, V gene, clone size, CDR3 protein, CDR3 DNA. D genes are given only for firm matches. A row's size may be missing; if present it is once, few, many or a size class.

D gene: NA
J gene: TRBJ2-3
V gene: TRBV12-3/TRBV12-4
clone size: NA
CDR3 protein: CASSLDGGDTQYF
CDR3 DNA: TGTGCCAGCAGTTTAGACGGAGGAGATACGCAGTATTTT

D gene: NA
J gene: TRBJ1-6
V gene: TRBV19
clone size: NA
CDR3 protein: CASSPQGFSPLHF
CDR3 DNA: TGTGCCAGTAGTCCCCAGGGATTCTCACCCCTCCACTTT

D gene: TRBD2
J gene: TRBJ2-7
V gene: TRBV5-5
clone size: NA
CDR3 protein: CASSNSGRALASEQYF
CDR3 DNA: TGTGCCAGCAGCAATAGCGGGAGGGCCCTTGCCTCCGAGCAGTACTTC

D gene: TRBD1
J gene: TRBJ1-6
V gene: TRBV27
clone size: NA
CDR3 protein: CASSPGTGSSYNSPLHF
CDR3 DNA: TGTGCCAGCAGTCCAGGGACAGGGAGCTCCTATAATTCACCCCTCCACTTT

D gene: TRBD2
J gene: TRBJ2-3
V gene: TRBV5-1
clone size: NA
CDR3 protein: CASSPAAGAADTQYF
CDR3 DNA: TGCGCCAGCAGCCCGGCGGCGGGAGCCGCAGATACGCAGTATTTT

D gene: NA
J gene: TRBJ2-1
V gene: TRBV5-1
clone size: NA
CDR3 protein: CASSRQVITYNEQFF
CDR3 DNA: TGCGCCAGCAGCCGACAGGTCATCACCTACAATGAGCAGTTCTTC

D gene: NA
J gene: TRBJ2-7
V gene: TRBV28
clone size: NA
CDR3 protein: CASTPPGTYEQYF
CDR3 DNA: TGTGCCAGCACACCCCCCGGGACTTACGAGCAGTACTTC

D gene: NA
J gene: TRBJ1-5
V gene: TRBV5-4
clone size: NA
CDR3 protein: CASSRDGQPQHF
CDR3 DNA: TGTGCCAGCAGCCGAGACGGGCAGCCCCAGCATTTT

D gene: NA
J gene: TRBJ1-1
V gene: TRBV12-3/TRBV12-4
clone size: NA
CDR3 protein: CASSFGEGEAFF
CDR3 DNA: TGTGCCAGCAGTTTTGGGGAGGGTGAAGCTTTCTTT

D gene: TRBD2
J gene: TRBJ2-3
V gene: TRBV19
clone size: NA
CDR3 protein: CASMVTSGVLTDTQYF
CDR3 DNA: TGTGCCAGTATGGTCACTAGCGGAGTCCTCACAGATACGCAGTATTTT

D gene: NA
J gene: TRBJ2-3
V gene: TRBV24-1
clone size: NA
CDR3 protein: CATRTNRGSEYF
CDR3 DNA: TGTGCCACCAGGACGAATCGGGGTAGCGAGTATTTT

D gene: NA
J gene: TRBJ2-5
V gene: TRBV3-1/TRBV3-2
clone size: NA
CDR3 protein: CASSPWTVQETQYF
CDR3 DNA: TGTGCCAGCAGCCCGTGGACAGTCCAAGAGACCCAGTACTTC

D gene: TRBD1
J gene: TRBJ1-1
V gene: TRBV9
clone size: NA
CDR3 protein: CASSGDRGMNTEAFF
CDR3 DNA: TGTGCCAGCAGCGGGGACAGGGGGATGAACACTGAAGCTTTCTTT

D gene: TRBD1
J gene: TRBJ1-4
V gene: TRBV29-1
clone size: NA
CDR3 protein: CSADLGQVRFF
CDR3 DNA: TGCAGCGCGGATCTAGGACAGGTTCGGTTTTTT

D gene: NA
J gene: TRBJ1-1
V gene: TRBV5-6
clone size: few
CDR3 protein: CASSLWGGPSNTEAFF
CDR3 DNA: TGTGCCAGCAGCTTATGGGGGGGACCTTCGAACACTGAAGCTTTCTTT

D gene: NA
J gene: TRBJ1-3
V gene: TRBV30
clone size: NA
CDR3 protein: CAWSGQAGNTIYF
CDR3 DNA: TGTGCCTGGAGTGGACAGGCTGGAAACACCATATATTTT

D gene: TRBD2
J gene: TRBJ2-3
V gene: TRBV6-5
clone size: once
CDR3 protein: CASRRTSGRAHTQYF
CDR3 DNA: TGTGCCAGCAGAAGGACTAGCGGGAGGGCTCATACGCAGTATTTT

D gene: TRBD2
J gene: TRBJ2-1
V gene: TRBV2
clone size: NA
CDR3 protein: CASRTPNSGKYNEQFF
CDR3 DNA: TGTGCCAGCAGAACCCCAAACAGCGGGAAGTACAATGAGCAGTTCTTC

D gene: TRBD2
J gene: TRBJ2-3
V gene: TRBV19
clone size: NA
CDR3 protein: CASSLLAGAADTQYF
CDR3 DNA: TGTGCCAGTAGTCTCTTAGCGGGAGCGGCAGATACGCAGTATTTT

D gene: TRBD2
J gene: TRBJ2-1
V gene: TRBV5-4
clone size: NA
CDR3 protein: CASSLGLAGGTEQFF
CDR3 DNA: TGTGCCAGCAGCCTGGGACTAGCGGGAGGAACTGAGCAGTTCTTC

D gene: TRBD2
J gene: TRBJ2-1
V gene: TRBV7-8
clone size: NA
CDR3 protein: CASSLGGRGDEQFF
CDR3 DNA: TGTGCCAGCAGCTTAGGAGGACGGGGGGATGAGCAGTTCTTC

D gene: TRBD1
J gene: TRBJ1-2
V gene: TRBV9
clone size: NA
CDR3 protein: CASSGTGGPTYGYTF
CDR3 DNA: TGTGCCAGCAGCGGAACAGGGGGCCCCACCTATGGCTACACCTTC

D gene: NA
J gene: TRBJ2-5
V gene: TRBV9
clone size: NA
CDR3 protein: CASSVLPQAWETQYF
CDR3 DNA: TGTGCCAGCAGCGTACTTCCCCAAGCATGGGAGACCCAGTACTTC

D gene: TRBD1
J gene: TRBJ1-6
V gene: TRBV11-2
clone size: few
CDR3 protein: CASSLGDRNSPLHF
CDR3 DNA: TGTGCCAGCAGCTTAGGGGACAGGAACTCACCCCTCCACTTT

D gene: TRBD1
J gene: TRBJ1-5
V gene: TRBV10-3
clone size: NA
CDR3 protein: CAISGGTGSNQPQHF
CDR3 DNA: TGTGCCATCAGTGGGGGGACAGGTAGCAATCAGCCCCAGCATTTT

D gene: NA
J gene: TRBJ1-6
V gene: TRBV6-5
clone size: NA
CDR3 protein: CASGRARDNSPLHF
CDR3 DNA: TGTGCCAGCGGAAGGGCGAGGGATAATTCACCCCTCCACTTT

D gene: NA
J gene: TRBJ1-1
V gene: TRBV13
clone size: NA
CDR3 protein: CASSLGGMNTEAFF
CDR3 DNA: TGTGCCAGCAGCTTGGGGGGAATGAACACTGAAGCTTTCTTT

D gene: NA
J gene: TRBJ1-2
V gene: TRBV5-1
clone size: NA
CDR3 protein: CASGREFGYGYTF
CDR3 DNA: TGCGCCAGCGGCAGGGAATTTGGCTATGGCTACACCTTC

D gene: TRBD1
J gene: TRBJ1-1
V gene: TRBV19
clone size: NA
CDR3 protein: CASTGQGASEAFF
CDR3 DNA: TGTGCCAGTACTGGACAGGGGGCATCTGAAGCTTTCTTT

D gene: NA
J gene: TRBJ2-1
V gene: TRBV6-6
clone size: NA
CDR3 protein: CASSYRGFDEQFF
CDR3 DNA: TGTGCCAGCAGTTACAGGGGGTTCGATGAGCAGTTCTTC

D gene: NA
J gene: TRBJ1-4
V gene: TRBV25-1
clone size: NA
CDR3 protein: CASSTDPRGEKLFF
CDR3 DNA: TGTGCCAGCAGTACGGACCCCCGGGGTGAAAAACTGTTTTTT

D gene: TRBD1
J gene: TRBJ2-7
V gene: TRBV18
clone size: NA
CDR3 protein: CASSPPNIQGEQYF
CDR3 DNA: TGTGCCAGCTCACCACCAAACATACAGGGGGAGCAGTACTTC

D gene: TRBD1
J gene: TRBJ2-1
V gene: TRBV24-1
clone size: NA
CDR3 protein: CATSPTGRTYNEQFF
CDR3 DNA: TGTGCCACCAGTCCGACAGGGAGAACCTACAATGAGCAGTTCTTC

D gene: NA
J gene: TRBJ2-3
V gene: TRBV6-1
clone size: NA
CDR3 protein: CASSEYPGTLQGTQYF
CDR3 DNA: TGTGCCAGCAGTGAGTATCCTGGGACACTACAGGGTACGCAGTATTTT

D gene: TRBD1
J gene: TRBJ1-2
V gene: TRBV7-9
clone size: few
CDR3 protein: CASSHQGASGYGYTF
CDR3 DNA: TGTGCCAGCAGCCATCAGGGGGCGTCGGGGTATGGCTACACCTTC

D gene: NA
J gene: TRBJ2-6
V gene: TRBV10-3
clone size: NA
CDR3 protein: CAISESFRGSGANVLTF
CDR3 DNA: TGTGCCATCAGTGAGTCTTTCAGGGGCTCTGGGGCCAACGTCCTGACTTTC

D gene: NA
J gene: TRBJ2-7
V gene: TRBV28
clone size: NA
CDR3 protein: CASSLTHQVEQYF
CDR3 DNA: TGTGCCAGCAGTCTCACGCATCAGGTCGAGCAGTACTTC

D gene: TRBD2
J gene: TRBJ2-1
V gene: TRBV3-1/TRBV3-2
clone size: NA
CDR3 protein: CASSLLAGGEYNEQFF
CDR3 DNA: TGTGCCAGCAGCCTACTAGCGGGAGGGGAGTACAATGAGCAGTTCTTC

D gene: NA
J gene: TRBJ2-1
V gene: TRBV7-9
clone size: NA
CDR3 protein: CASSPLGLGSYNEQFF
CDR3 DNA: TGTGCCAGCAGCCCCCTGGGGCTGGGCTCCTACAATGAGCAGTTCTTC

D gene: NA
J gene: TRBJ2-6
V gene: TRBV5-1
clone size: NA
CDR3 protein: CASTQVSGANVLTF
CDR3 DNA: TGCGCCAGCACTCAGGTCTCTGGGGCCAACGTCCTGACTTTC

D gene: NA
J gene: TRBJ1-2
V gene: TRBV28
clone size: NA
CDR3 protein: CASSVPGEHYGYTF
CDR3 DNA: TGTGCCAGCAGTGTTCCGGGGGAGCACTATGGCTACACCTTC

D gene: TRBD1
J gene: TRBJ1-1
V gene: TRBV5-1
clone size: NA
CDR3 protein: CASTQGGRVNTEAFF
CDR3 DNA: TGCGCCAGTACCCAGGGGGGCAGGGTGAACACTGAAGCTTTCTTT

D gene: TRBD1
J gene: TRBJ1-6
V gene: TRBV11-2
clone size: NA
CDR3 protein: CASNWDRGSPLHF
CDR3 DNA: TGTGCCAGCAACTGGGACAGGGGTTCACCCCTCCACTTT

D gene: TRBD1
J gene: TRBJ1-1
V gene: TRBV6-5
clone size: NA
CDR3 protein: CASSYTGGRAEAFF
CDR3 DNA: TGTGCCAGCAGCTATACAGGGGGCCGAGCTGAAGCTTTCTTT

D gene: NA
J gene: TRBJ2-2
V gene: TRBV5-4
clone size: NA
CDR3 protein: CASSLDSTSNTGELFF
CDR3 DNA: TGTGCCAGCAGCTTGGATAGCACTTCGAACACCGGGGAGCTGTTTTTT

D gene: TRBD1
J gene: TRBJ2-7
V gene: TRBV6-1
clone size: NA
CDR3 protein: CASSEVGTGDYEQYF
CDR3 DNA: TGTGCCAGCAGTGAGGTCGGGACAGGGGACTACGAGCAGTACTTC

D gene: NA
J gene: TRBJ1-4
V gene: TRBV9
clone size: NA
CDR3 protein: CASSVGAGEKLFF
CDR3 DNA: TGTGCCAGCAGCGTAGGGGCTGGGGAAAAACTGTTTTTT

D gene: TRBD1
J gene: TRBJ2-3
V gene: TRBV7-9
clone size: NA
CDR3 protein: CASSLELVPGQTRTDTQYF
CDR3 DNA: TGTGCCAGCAGCTTAGAACTCGTACCGGGACAGACACGCACAGATACGCAGTATTTT

D gene: NA
J gene: TRBJ1-5
V gene: TRBV2
clone size: NA
CDR3 protein: CASNRPNQPQHF
CDR3 DNA: TGTGCCAGCAACAGACCGAATCAGCCCCAGCATTTT

D gene: TRBD1
J gene: TRBJ1-2
V gene: TRBV3-1/TRBV3-2
clone size: NA
CDR3 protein: CASSRHGQDYGYTF
CDR3 DNA: TGTGCCAGCAGCCGCCACGGACAGGACTATGGCTACACCTTC

D gene: NA
J gene: TRBJ1-5
V gene: TRBV12-3/TRBV12-4
clone size: NA
CDR3 protein: CASSQAGQPQHF
CDR3 DNA: TGTGCCAGCTCCCAAGCGGGACAGCCCCAGCATTTT

D gene: NA
J gene: TRBJ1-1
V gene: TRBV6-5
clone size: NA
CDR3 protein: CASSYSFQATEAFF
CDR3 DNA: TGTGCCAGCAGTTACTCGTTCCAGGCCACTGAAGCTTTCTTT

D gene: TRBD2
J gene: TRBJ2-3
V gene: TRBV23-1
clone size: NA
CDR3 protein: CASSPKTGTSGRDTQYF
CDR3 DNA: TGCGCCAGCAGTCCCAAAACGGGAACTAGCGGGAGGGATACGCAGTATTTT

D gene: NA
J gene: TRBJ2-7
V gene: TRBV14
clone size: few
CDR3 protein: CASSQDFRVWEQYF
CDR3 DNA: TGTGCCAGCAGCCAAGATTTCAGGGTTTGGGAGCAGTACTTC